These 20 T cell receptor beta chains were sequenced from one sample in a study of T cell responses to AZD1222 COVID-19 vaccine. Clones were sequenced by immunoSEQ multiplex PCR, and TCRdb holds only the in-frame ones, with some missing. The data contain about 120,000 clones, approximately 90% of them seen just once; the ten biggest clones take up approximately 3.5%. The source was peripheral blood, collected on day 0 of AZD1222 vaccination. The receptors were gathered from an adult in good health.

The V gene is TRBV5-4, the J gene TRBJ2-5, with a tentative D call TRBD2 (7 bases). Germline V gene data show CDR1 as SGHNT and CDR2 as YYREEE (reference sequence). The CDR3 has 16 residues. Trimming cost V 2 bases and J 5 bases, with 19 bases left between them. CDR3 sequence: CASSFGGGPGWETQYF. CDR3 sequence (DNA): TGTGCCAGCAGCTTCGGCGGGGGCCCGGGTTGGGAGACCCAGTACTTC. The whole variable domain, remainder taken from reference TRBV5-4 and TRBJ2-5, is ETGVTQSPTHLIKTRGQQVTLRCSSQSGHNTVSWYQQALGQGPQFIFQYYREEENGRGNFPPRFSGLQFPNYSSELNVNALELDDSALYLCASSFGGGPGWETQYFGPGTRLLVL.

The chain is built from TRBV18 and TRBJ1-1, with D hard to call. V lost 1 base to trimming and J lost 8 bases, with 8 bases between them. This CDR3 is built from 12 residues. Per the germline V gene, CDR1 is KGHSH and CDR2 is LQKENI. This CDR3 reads CASSPLLEEAFF. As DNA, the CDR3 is TGTGCCAGCTCACCACTGCTAGAAGAAGCTTTCTTT.

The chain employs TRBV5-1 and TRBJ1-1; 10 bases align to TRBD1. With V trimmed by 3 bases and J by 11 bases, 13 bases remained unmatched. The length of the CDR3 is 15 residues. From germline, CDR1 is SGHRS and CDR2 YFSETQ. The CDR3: CASSYRDRGGSRAFF. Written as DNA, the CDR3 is TGCGCCAGCAGCTACCGGGACAGGGGAGGGAGTAGGGCTTTCTTT.

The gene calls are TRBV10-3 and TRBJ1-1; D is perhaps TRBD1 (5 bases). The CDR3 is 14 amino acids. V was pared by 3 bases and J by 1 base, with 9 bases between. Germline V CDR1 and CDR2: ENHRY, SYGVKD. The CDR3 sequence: CAISEQVSNTEAFF. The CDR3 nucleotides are TGTGCCATCAGTGAACAGGTCTCGAACACTGAAGCTTTCTTT.

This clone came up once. CDR3 sequence: CASSLGLRGDEKLFF. The CDR3, as DNA: TGTGCCAGCAGTTTGGGGTTAAGAGGTGATGAAAAACTGTTTTTT. The genes are TRBV6-2 or TRBV6-3 and TRBJ1-4, with unresolved D. Germline V gives CDR1 MNHEY, CDR2 SVGEGT. This CDR3 has 15 residues. Trimming pared 4 bases from V and 6 bases from J, leaving 15 bases between.

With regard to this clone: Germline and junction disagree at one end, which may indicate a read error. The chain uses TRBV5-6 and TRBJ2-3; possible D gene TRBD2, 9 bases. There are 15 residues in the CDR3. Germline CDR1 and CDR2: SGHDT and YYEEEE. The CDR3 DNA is TGTGCCAGCAGCCTTCGACAGGGGTCGACTAGCGGACAACATTTT. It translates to CASSLRQGSTSGQHF.

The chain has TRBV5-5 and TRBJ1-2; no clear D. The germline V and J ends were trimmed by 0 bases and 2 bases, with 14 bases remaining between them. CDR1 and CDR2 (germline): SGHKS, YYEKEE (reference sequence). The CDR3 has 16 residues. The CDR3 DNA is TGTGCCAGCAGCTTGGCCCGTTCCCGATCAAACTATGGCTACACCTTC. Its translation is CASSLARSRSNYGYTF.

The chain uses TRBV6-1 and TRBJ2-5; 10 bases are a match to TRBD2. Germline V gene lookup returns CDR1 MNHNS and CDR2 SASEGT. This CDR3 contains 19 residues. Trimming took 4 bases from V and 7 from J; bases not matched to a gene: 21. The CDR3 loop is CASSGDLMGTLAGDVTQYF. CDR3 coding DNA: TGTGCCAGCAGTGGAGACCTCATGGGGACCCTAGCGGGGGATGTGACCCAGTACTTC.

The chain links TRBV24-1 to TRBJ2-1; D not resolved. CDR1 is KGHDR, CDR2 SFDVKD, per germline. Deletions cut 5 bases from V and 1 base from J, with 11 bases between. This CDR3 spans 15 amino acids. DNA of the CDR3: TGTGCCACCAGTGCCAAGGGTCGGTCCTACAATGAGCAGTTCTTC. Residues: CATSAKGRSYNEQFF.

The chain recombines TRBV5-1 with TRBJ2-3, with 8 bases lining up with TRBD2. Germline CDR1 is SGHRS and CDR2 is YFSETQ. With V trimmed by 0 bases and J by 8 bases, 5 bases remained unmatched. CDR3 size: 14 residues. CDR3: CASSLGAGEGTQYF. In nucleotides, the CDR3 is TGCGCCAGCAGCTTGGGAGCGGGGGAGGGTACGCAGTATTTT.

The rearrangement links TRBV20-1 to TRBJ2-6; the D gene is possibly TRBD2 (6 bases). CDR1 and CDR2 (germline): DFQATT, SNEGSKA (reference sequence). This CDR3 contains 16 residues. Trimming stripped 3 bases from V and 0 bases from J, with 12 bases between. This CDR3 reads CSASRSGLSGANVLTF. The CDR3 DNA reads TGCAGTGCTAGTCGTAGCGGACTCTCTGGGGCCAACGTCCTGACTTTC.

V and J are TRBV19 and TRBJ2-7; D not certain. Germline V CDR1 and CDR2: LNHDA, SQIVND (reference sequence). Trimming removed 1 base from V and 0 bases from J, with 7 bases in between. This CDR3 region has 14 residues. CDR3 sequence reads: CASSIGQSSYEQYF. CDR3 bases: TGTGCCAGTAGTATAGGACAAAGCTCCTACGAGCAGTACTTC. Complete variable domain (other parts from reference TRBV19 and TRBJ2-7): DGGITQSPKYLFRKEGQNVTLSCEQNLNHDAMYWYRQDPGQGLRLIYYSQIVNDFQKGDIAEGYSVSREKKESFPLTVTSAQKNPTAFYLCASSIGQSSYEQYFGPGTRLTVT.

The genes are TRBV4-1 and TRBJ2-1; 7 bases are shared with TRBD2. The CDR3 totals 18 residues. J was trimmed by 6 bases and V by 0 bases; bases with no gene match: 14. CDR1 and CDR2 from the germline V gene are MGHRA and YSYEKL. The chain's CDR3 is CASSQEALLAGDVNEQFF. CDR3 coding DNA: TGCGCCAGCAGCCAAGAAGCCCTACTCGCGGGGGATGTCAATGAGCAGTTCTTC.

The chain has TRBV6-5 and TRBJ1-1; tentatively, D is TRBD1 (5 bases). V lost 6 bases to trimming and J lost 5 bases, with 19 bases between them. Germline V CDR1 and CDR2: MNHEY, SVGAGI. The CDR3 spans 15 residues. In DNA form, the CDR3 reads TGTGCCAGCAGCTCCCATTTGGGGGGTCGGACTGAAGCTTTCTTT. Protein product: CASSSHLGGRTEAFF.

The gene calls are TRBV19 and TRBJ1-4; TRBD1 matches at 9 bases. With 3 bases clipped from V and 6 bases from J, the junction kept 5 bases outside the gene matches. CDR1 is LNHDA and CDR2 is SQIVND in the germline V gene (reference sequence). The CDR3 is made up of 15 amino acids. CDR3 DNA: TGTGCCAGTAGTATTGGACAGGGGAGGGATGAAAAACTGTTTTTT. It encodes CASSIGQGRDEKLFF.

CDR3 in amino acids: CATSARQGSGTSNQPQHF. The CDR3 DNA sequence: TGTGCCACCAGCGCCCGACAGGGAAGTGGTACGAGCAATCAGCCCCAGCATTTT. V usage is TRBV15 and J usage is TRBJ1-5; 7 bases agree with TRBD1. Germline CDR1 and CDR2: LNHNV and YYDKDF (reference sequence). The CDR3 runs 18 residues. J lost 1 base, V lost 5 bases, and 14 bases had no gene match.

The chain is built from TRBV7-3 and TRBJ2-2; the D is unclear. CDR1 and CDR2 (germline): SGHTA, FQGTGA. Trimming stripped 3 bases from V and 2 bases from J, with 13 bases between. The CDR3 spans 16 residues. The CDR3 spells CASSFNAIKNTGELFF. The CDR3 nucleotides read TGTGCCAGCAGCTTTAATGCCATAAAAAACACCGGGGAGCTGTTTTTT.

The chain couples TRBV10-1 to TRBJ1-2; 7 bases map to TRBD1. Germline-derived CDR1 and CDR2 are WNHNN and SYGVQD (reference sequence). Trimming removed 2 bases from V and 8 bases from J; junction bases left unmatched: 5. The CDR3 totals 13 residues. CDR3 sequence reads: CASSEDRAGGYTF. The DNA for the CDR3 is TGCGCCAGCAGTGAGGACAGGGCCGGGGGCTACACCTTC.

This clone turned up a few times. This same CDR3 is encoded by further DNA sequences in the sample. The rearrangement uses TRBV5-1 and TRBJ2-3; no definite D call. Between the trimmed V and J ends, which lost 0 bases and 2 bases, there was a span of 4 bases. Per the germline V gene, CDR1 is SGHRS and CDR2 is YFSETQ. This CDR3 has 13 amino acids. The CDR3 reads CASSLDVTDTQYF. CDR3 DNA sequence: TGCGCCAGCAGCTTGGATGTCACAGATACGCAGTATTTT. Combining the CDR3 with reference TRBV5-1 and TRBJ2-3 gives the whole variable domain KAGVTQTPRYLIKTRGQQVTLSCSPISGHRSVSWYQQTPGQGLQFLFEYFSETQRNKGNFPGRFSGRQFSNSRSEMNVSTLELGDSALYLCASSLDVTDTQYFGPGTRLTVL.

In DNA, the CDR3 is TGTGCCAGTAGTATAGATGAGGATTTGGAGGCCTACAATGAGCAGTTCTTC. It specifies CASSIDEDLEAYNEQFF. V usage is TRBV19 and J usage is TRBJ2-1; a possible D gene is TRBD2 (5 bases). The V gene's germline CDR1 is LNHDA and CDR2 SQIVND (reference sequence). Trimming pared 0 bases from V and 2 bases from J, leaving 14 bases between. This CDR3 comprises 17 residues.